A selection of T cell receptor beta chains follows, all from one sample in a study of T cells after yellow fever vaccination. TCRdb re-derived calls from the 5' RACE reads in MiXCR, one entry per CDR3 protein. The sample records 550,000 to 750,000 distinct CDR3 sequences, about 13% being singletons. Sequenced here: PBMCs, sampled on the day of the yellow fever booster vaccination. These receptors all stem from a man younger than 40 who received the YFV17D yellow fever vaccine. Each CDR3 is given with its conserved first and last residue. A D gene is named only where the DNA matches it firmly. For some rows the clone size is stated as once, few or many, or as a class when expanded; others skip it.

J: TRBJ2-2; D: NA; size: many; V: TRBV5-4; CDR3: CASSLQTGNTGELFF; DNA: TGTGCCAGCAGCTTGCAAACAGGGAACACCGGGGAGCTGTTTTTT
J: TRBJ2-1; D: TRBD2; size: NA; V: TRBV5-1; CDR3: CASSTSGASGYNEQFF; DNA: TGCGCCAGCTCTACCTCCGGGGCTAGCGGCTACAATGAGCAGTTCTTC
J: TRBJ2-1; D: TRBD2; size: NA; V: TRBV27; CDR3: CASTLAGDEQFF; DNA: TGTGCCAGCACCCTAGCGGGAGATGAGCAGTTCTTC
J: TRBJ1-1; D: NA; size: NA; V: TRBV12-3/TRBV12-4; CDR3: CASSLEARLNTEAFF; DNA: TGTGCCAGCAGTTTAGAGGCTCGGCTGAACACTGAAGCTTTCTTT
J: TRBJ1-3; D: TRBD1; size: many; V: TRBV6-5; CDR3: CASSSTGSGNTIYF; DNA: TGTGCCAGCAGTTCGACAGGGTCTGGAAACACCATATATTTT
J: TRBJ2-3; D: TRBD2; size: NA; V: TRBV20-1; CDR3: CSARVGTSPDTQYF; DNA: TGCAGTGCTAGAGTGGGGACTAGCCCAGATACGCAGTATTTT
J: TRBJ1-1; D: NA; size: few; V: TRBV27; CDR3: CASSRLRGPVGDTEAFF; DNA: TGTGCCAGCAGCCGACTCCGAGGGCCGGTGGGGGACACTGAAGCTTTCTTT
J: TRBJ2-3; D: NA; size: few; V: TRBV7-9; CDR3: CASSHRPDTQYF; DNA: TGTGCCAGCAGCCACCGGCCAGATACGCAGTATTTT
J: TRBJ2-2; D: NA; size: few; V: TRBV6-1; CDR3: CASSHVWRGAGELFF; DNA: TGTGCCAGCAGCCATGTCTGGCGGGGCGCCGGGGAGCTGTTTTTT
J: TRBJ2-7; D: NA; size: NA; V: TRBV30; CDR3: CAWSTGSGREQYF; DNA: TGTGCCTGGAGTACGGGGTCCGGAAGGGAGCAGTACTTC
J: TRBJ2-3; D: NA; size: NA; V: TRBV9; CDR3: CASSEAGKTDTQYF; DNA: TGTGCCAGCAGTGAGGCGGGAAAAACAGATACGCAGTATTTT
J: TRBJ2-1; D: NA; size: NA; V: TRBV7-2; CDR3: CASSQMGGIGFNEQFF; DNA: TGTGCCAGCAGCCAGATGGGCGGGATCGGTTTCAATGAGCAGTTCTTC
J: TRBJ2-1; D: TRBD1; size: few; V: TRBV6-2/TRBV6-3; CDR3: CASSPAGTGTYNEQFF; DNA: TGTGCCAGCAGTCCGGCCGGGACAGGGACGTACAATGAGCAGTTCTTC
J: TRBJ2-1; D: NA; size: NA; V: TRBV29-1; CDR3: CSVVGPWNEQFF; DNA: TGCAGCGTTGTAGGCCCGTGGAATGAGCAGTTCTTC
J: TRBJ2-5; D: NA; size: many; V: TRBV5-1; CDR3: CASSLVGEETQYF; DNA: TGCGCCAGCAGCTTGGTGGGGGAAGAGACCCAGTACTTC
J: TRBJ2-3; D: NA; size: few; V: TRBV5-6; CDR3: CASSLSAVGRRGQYF; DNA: TGTGCCAGCAGCTTGTCGGCAGTTGGGCGTCGGGGGCAGTATTTT
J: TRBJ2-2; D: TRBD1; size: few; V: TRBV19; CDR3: CASNSRTGLPNTGELFF; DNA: TGTGCCAGTAACTCCCGGACAGGGCTTCCGAACACCGGGGAGCTGTTTTTT
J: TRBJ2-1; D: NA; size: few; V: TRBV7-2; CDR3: CASSLLTSYNEQFF; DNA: TGTGCCAGCAGCTTACTAACTTCCTACAATGAGCAGTTCTTC
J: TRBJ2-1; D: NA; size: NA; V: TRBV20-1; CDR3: CSAASGNNEQFF; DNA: TGCAGTGCCGCATCAGGCAACAATGAGCAGTTCTTC
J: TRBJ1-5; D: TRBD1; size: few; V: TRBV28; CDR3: CASSVRDRFDQPQHF; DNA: TGTGCCAGCAGTGTCCGGGACAGGTTCGATCAGCCCCAGCATTTT
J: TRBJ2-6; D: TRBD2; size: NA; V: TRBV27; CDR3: CASSPPPTSGTGANVLTF; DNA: TGTGCCAGCAGCCCTCCCCCGACTAGCGGGACGGGGGCCAACGTCCTGACTTTC
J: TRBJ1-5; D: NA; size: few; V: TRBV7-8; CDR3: CASSLADRGNQPQHF; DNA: TGTGCCAGCAGCTTAGCAGACCGGGGCAATCAGCCCCAGCATTTT
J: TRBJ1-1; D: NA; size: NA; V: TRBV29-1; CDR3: CSVAYYGIPGTEAFF; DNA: TGCAGCGTTGCCTACTATGGCATCCCGGGGACTGAAGCTTTCTTT
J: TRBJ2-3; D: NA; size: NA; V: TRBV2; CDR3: CASSMGVGADTQYF; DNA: TGTGCCAGCAGTATGGGCGTGGGCGCAGATACGCAGTATTTT
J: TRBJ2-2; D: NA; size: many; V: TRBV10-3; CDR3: CAGRGDLEDTGELFF; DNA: TGTGCCGGACGAGGGGACCTAGAGGACACCGGGGAGCTGTTTTTT
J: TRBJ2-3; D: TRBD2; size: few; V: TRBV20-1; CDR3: CSARAASGTDTQYF; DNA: TGCAGTGCTAGGGCGGCTAGCGGAACAGATACGCAGTATTTT
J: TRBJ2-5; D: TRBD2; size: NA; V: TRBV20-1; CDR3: CSYPAAGGYETQYF; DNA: TGCAGTTACCCGGCAGCGGGAGGTTACGAGACCCAGTACTTC
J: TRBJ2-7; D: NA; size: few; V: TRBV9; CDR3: CASSARDEKYEQYF; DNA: TGTGCCAGCAGCGCCCGGGACGAAAAATACGAGCAGTACTTC
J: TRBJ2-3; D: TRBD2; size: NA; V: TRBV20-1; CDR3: CCARDRRTSGTDTQYF; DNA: TGCTGTGCTAGAGATCGTAGGACTAGCGGCACAGATACGCAGTATTTT
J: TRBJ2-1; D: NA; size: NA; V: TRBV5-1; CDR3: CASSLEGLDYNEQFF; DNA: TGCGCCAGCAGCTTGGAGGGTCTAGACTACAATGAGCAGTTCTTC
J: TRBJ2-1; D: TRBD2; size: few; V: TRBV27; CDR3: CASSFSRGRDEQFF; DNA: TGTGCCAGCAGTTTTTCGCGAGGGAGGGATGAGCAGTTCTTC
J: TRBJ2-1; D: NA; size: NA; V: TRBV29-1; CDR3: CSVPEAVFF; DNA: TGCAGCGTGCCGGAAGCTGTGTTCTTC
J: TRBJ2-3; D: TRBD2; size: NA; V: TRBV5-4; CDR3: CASSLQLAASTDTQYF; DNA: TGTGCCAGCAGCTTGCAGCTAGCGGCGAGCACAGATACGCAGTATTTT
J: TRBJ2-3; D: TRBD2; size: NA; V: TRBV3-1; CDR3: CASSQEKLAWDTQYF; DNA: TGTGCCAGCAGCCAAGAGAAACTAGCGTGGGATACGCAGTATTTT
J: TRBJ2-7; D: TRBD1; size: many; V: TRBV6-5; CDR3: CASKDRGQQYF; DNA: TGTGCCAGCAAAGACAGGGGCCAGCAGTACTTC
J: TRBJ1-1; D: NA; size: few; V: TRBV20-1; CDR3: CSARKGGSADTEAFF; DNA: TGCAGTGCTAGGAAGGGGGGGAGTGCGGACACTGAAGCTTTCTTT
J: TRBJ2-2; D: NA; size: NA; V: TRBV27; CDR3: CASSFGGQIVAGELFF; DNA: TGTGCCAGCAGTTTCGGGGGCCAGATAGTCGCCGGGGAGCTGTTTTTT
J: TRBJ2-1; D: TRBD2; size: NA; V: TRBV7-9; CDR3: CASSFTREFGWNEQFF; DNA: TGTGCCAGCAGCTTCACGCGGGAGTTCGGGTGGAATGAGCAGTTCTTC
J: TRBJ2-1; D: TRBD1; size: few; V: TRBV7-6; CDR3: CASSSGQGSNEQFF; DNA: TGTGCCAGCAGCTCCGGACAGGGCTCCAATGAGCAGTTCTTC
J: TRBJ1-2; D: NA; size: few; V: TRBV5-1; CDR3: CASSLRGNGYTF; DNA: TGCGCCAGCAGCTTGAGAGGAAATGGCTACACCTTC